The next 3 T cell receptor beta chains were all read from a single sample in a study of OX40 agonist ivuxolimab in advanced cancers. The protocol was immunoSEQ multiplex PCR, while the TCRdb copy is restricted to in-frame clones and leaves out a portion. The table records tens of thousands of clones, more than 85% of them present only once. The sequences come from CD4+ or CD8+ T cells sorted from blood, collected in a trial of the OX40 agonist ivuxolimab. Receptors originate from an adult with an advanced solid tumor such as melanoma, head and neck, liver or kidney cancer.

The J gene is TRBJ1-1, the V gene TRBV28; TRBD1 aligns across 7 bases. Germline trimming cut 3 bases from V and 7 bases from J; bases unmatched to any gene: 11. The germline CDR1 and CDR2 sequences are MDHEN and SYDVKM. This CDR3 is built from 15 residues. CDR3 DNA: TGTGCCAGCAGTTTCGGGGGTGACAGGGTGATTGAAGCTTTCTTT. Protein: CASSFGGDRVIEAFF.

In DNA, the CDR3 is TGTGCCAGCAGCCAAGGGGGGGAGGAGACTGAAGCTTTCTTT. It translates to CASSQGGEETEAFF. This rearrangement joins TRBV4-2 to TRBJ1-1, with a tentative D call TRBD1 (5 bases). Between the trimmed V and J ends, which lost 1 base and 5 bases, there was a span of 11 bases. This CDR3 region has 14 residues. Germline loops: CDR1 LGHNA, CDR2 YNFKEQ.

This clone was counted a few times. This chain links TRBV4-3 with TRBJ2-2; D is uncertain. V lost 0 bases and J 6 bases, leaving 8 bases between the germline ends. The germline gives CDR1 LGHNA, CDR2 YSLEER. This CDR3 has 14 residues. CDR3 in DNA: TGCGCCAGCAGCCAAGATGTTCCAGCCGGGGAGCTGTTTTTT. Its protein product is CASSQDVPAGELFF.